These 5 T cell receptor beta chains were sequenced from one sample in a study of blood T cell repertoires in COVID-19. Profiling relied on immunoSEQ multiplex PCR, and the TCRdb table lists in-frame clones only, not all of them. This table has roughly 180,000 clones, about 85% appearing once. Sequenced material: PBMCs or T cells enriched from blood (not recorded which). These receptors all stem from a middle-aged woman with acute COVID-19.

V usage is TRBV7-9 and J usage is TRBJ1-4, with a possible D match to TRBD1 (6 bases). V lost 4 bases to trimming and J lost 8 bases, with 20 bases between them. CDR3 length equals 16 residues. Germline V gene lookup returns CDR1 SEHNR and CDR2 FQNEAQ (reference sequence). The CDR3 protein is CASSSLRHPQGEKLFF. The CDR3 DNA is TGTGCCAGCAGCTCCTTAAGACATCCTCAGGGGGAAAAACTGTTTTTT.

The chain recombines TRBV30 with TRBJ2-1; 7 nucleotides match TRBD2. CDR3 length: 14 amino acids. The germline V gene encodes CDR1 GTSNPN and CDR2 SVGIG (reference sequence). The ends lost 1 base at V and 4 bases at J; junction bases unmatched: 4. The CDR3 spells CAWSASGSYNEQFF. As DNA, the CDR3 is TGTGCCTGGAGTGCTAGCGGAAGTTACAATGAGCAGTTCTTC.

This chain connects TRBV6-5 to TRBJ2-3, with TRBD1 identical over 7 bases. The CDR3 totals 14 residues. The V gene end was trimmed by 6 bases and the J gene end by 2 bases; junction bases not matched to a gene: 5. Germline assignment: CDR1 MNHEY and CDR2 SVGAGI. The CDR3 DNA reads TGTGCCAGCAGGTGGACAGGCTACACAGATACGCAGTATTTT. It yields the protein CASRWTGYTDTQYF.

The chain couples TRBV10-2 to TRBJ2-1; a weak D match, TRBD2 (5 bases). The V end was cut by 11 bases, the J end by 6 bases, with 17 bases between. CDR1 is WSHSY and CDR2 is SAAADI in the germline V gene. This CDR3 is 13 amino acids long. The DNA of the CDR3 is TGCGCCGTCCCCGGAGGCAGGCCCAATGAGCAGTTCTTC. It is translated as CAVPGGRPNEQFF.

The chain carries TRBV7-2 and TRBJ1-4, with D perhaps TRBD1 (5 bases). With 2 bases removed from V and 0 bases from J, the gap between germline ends came to 7 bases. This CDR3 is built from 15 residues. The germline gives CDR1 SGHTA, CDR2 FQGNSA. The CDR3 coding sequence is TGTGCCAGCAGCTTACAGGGCACAACTAATGAAAAACTGTTTTTT. Its protein product is CASSLQGTTNEKLFF.